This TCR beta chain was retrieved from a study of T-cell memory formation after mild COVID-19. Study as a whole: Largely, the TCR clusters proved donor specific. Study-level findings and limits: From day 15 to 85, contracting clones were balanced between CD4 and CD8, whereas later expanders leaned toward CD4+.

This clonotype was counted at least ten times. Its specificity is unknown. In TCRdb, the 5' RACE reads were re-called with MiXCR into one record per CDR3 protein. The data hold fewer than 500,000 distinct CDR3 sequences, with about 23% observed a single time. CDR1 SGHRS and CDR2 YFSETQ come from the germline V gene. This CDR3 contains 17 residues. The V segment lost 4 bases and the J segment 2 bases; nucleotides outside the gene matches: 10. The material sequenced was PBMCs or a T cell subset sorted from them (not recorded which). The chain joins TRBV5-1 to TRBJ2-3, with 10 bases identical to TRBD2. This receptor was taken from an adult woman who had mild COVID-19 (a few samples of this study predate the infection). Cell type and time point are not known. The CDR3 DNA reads TGCGCCAGCAGCGCCGTAGCGGGAGGAGCGACCACAGATACGCAGTATTTT. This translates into CASSAVAGGATTDTQYF. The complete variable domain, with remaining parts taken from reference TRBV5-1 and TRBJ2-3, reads KAGVTQTPRYLIKTRGQQVTLSCSPISGHRSVSWYQQTPGQGLQFLFEYFSETQRNKGNFPGRFSGRQFSNSRSEMNVSTLELGDSALYLCASSAVAGGATTDTQYFGPGTRLTVL.